These 31 T cell receptor beta chains share one sample of origin, sequenced in a study of shared clonotypes between healthy human individuals. The naive CD8 fraction comprised CD45RO-negative cells positively selected for CCR7 and excluded terminally differentiated effector memory CD45RA+ cells. Clones were sequenced by immunoSEQ multiplex PCR, and TCRdb holds only the in-frame ones, with some missing. The table includes some 2.1 million clones, 90% to 95% detected once. Sequenced input: naive CD8+ T cells from PBMCs. These receptors were obtained from a young man in good health. Some clones in this sample may be carry-over from other donors' samples.

The J gene is TRBJ2-3, the V gene TRBV28; TRBD2 matches at 8 bases. Losses at the gene ends were 6 bases for V and 3 bases for J; bases not matched to a gene: 11. Germline-derived CDR1 and CDR2 are MDHEN and SYDVKM. The CDR3 has 16 amino acids. The CDR3 loop reads CASRQPVSGGTDTQYF. Here the CDR3 DNA reads TGTGCCAGCAGACAACCCGTCTCGGGAGGGACAGATACGCAGTATTTT.

V is TRBV11-1 and J is TRBJ1-1; 7 bases map to TRBD1. J lost 0 bases, V lost 0 bases, and 4 bases had no gene match. The germline V gene has CDR1 SGHAT and CDR2 FQDESV (reference sequence). This CDR3 spans 16 amino acids. CDR3 sequence reads: CASSLAVRGMNTEAFF. CDR3 nucleotides: TGTGCCAGCAGCTTAGCGGTCAGGGGGATGAACACTGAAGCTTTCTTT.

The chain joins TRBV7-3 to TRBJ2-2; 7 nucleotides line up with TRBD1. CDR1 and CDR2 (germline): SGHTA, FQGTGA. This CDR3 spans 18 amino acids. Trimming at V came to 0 bases and at J to 1 base, leaving 8 bases not matched to a gene. The CDR3 protein is CASSLTPGTAWNTGELFF. In DNA form, the CDR3 reads TGTGCCAGCAGCTTAACGCCTGGGACAGCTTGGAACACCGGGGAGCTGTTTTTT.

CDR3 in amino acids: CASSPVLGATDTQYF. In DNA form, the CDR3 reads TGTGCCAGCAGCCCAGTCCTGGGGGCGACAGATACGCAGTATTTT. The V gene is TRBV27, the J gene TRBJ2-3; possibly TRBD1 for D (6 bases). V gave up 6 bases and J gave up 3 bases, with 16 bases separating them. Germline assignment: CDR1 MNHEY and CDR2 SMNVEV (reference sequence). The CDR3 contains 15 residues.

The J gene is TRBJ1-5, the V gene TRBV30; 9 nucleotides align to TRBD1. CDR1 is GTSNPN and CDR2 is SVGIG in the germline V gene (reference sequence). Trimming at V came to 8 bases and at J to 7 bases, leaving 6 bases not matched to a gene. The CDR3 length is 12 residues. The DNA of the CDR3 is TGTGCCGGAACAGGGGGCAGGCAGCCCCAGCATTTT. This encodes CAGTGGRQPQHF.

A note on this clone: Other DNA sequences from this sample encode an identical CDR3 as well. The genes are TRBV28 and TRBJ2-7; 7 nucleotides align to TRBD1. CDR3 size: 13 residues. Germline CDR1 and CDR2: MDHEN and SYDVKM. With 8 bases clipped from V and 0 bases from J, the junction kept 4 bases outside the gene matches. CDR3 nucleotide sequence: TGTGCCAGCGAAGGGACAGTCTCCTACGAGCAGTACTTC. It translates to CASEGTVSYEQYF.

This clone occurred a few times. The chain links TRBV9 to TRBJ1-4; D remains ambiguous. CDR3 size: 14 residues. V was clipped by 0 bases and J by 7 bases, with 10 bases between them. Germline lookup yields CDR1 SGDLS and CDR2 YYNGEE. CDR3 region: CASSVEGQPEKLFF. The CDR3 DNA is TGTGCCAGCAGCGTAGAAGGGCAGCCTGAAAAACTGTTTTTT.

This chain links TRBV29-1 with TRBJ1-2, with D possibly matching TRBD1 (6 bases). V lost 3 bases, J lost 12 bases, and 17 bases lay in between. Germline CDR1 is SQVTM and CDR2 is ANQGSEA. This CDR3 region has 12 residues. The CDR3 is CSVDLGSRTDTF. The CDR3, as DNA: TGCAGCGTTGACTTGGGCAGCCGGACAGACACCTTC.

Written as DNA, the CDR3 is TGCGCCAGCAGTGATGGGACTAGCTTCTACAATGAGCAGTTCTTC. This sequence encodes CASSDGTSFYNEQFF. This chain uses TRBV10-2 with TRBJ2-1, with 9 bases that match TRBD2. Germline V lookup: CDR1 WSHSY, CDR2 SAAADI. V shed 3 bases and J 3 bases; nucleotides not matched to a gene: 3. CDR3 length: 15 residues.

This chain joins TRBV2 and TRBJ1-1, with D possibly TRBD1 on 5 matching bases. CDR1 SNHLY and CDR2 FYNNEI come from the germline V gene. Trimming left V 4 bases short and J 1 base short, with 10 bases between. CDR3 size: 14 residues. DNA of the CDR3: TGTGCCAGCAGTGCTGGGGACCAGAACACTGAAGCTTTCTTT. Its translation is CASSAGDQNTEAFF.

This chain joins TRBV11-2 and TRBJ2-5; possible D gene TRBD2, 7 bases. Germline loops: CDR1 SGHAT, CDR2 FQNNGV. The length of the CDR3 is 18 residues. Trimming removed 1 base from V and 1 base from J, with 19 bases in between. The CDR3 loop is CASSLVPPGRGSQETQYF. The CDR3 coding sequence is TGTGCCAGCAGCTTAGTTCCGCCAGGGAGGGGGAGCCAAGAGACCCAGTACTTC.

This chain uses TRBV5-8 with TRBJ1-4; possible D gene TRBD1, 5 bases. CDR1 and CDR2 from the germline V gene are SGHTS and YDEGEE. Trimming took off 4 bases at V and 4 bases at J, with 11 bases between the two ends. The CDR3 spans 14 residues. The CDR3 reads CASSPGALNEKLFF. CDR3 bases: TGTGCCAGCAGCCCCGGGGCTCTTAATGAAAAACTGTTTTTT.

The chain is built from TRBV4-2 and TRBJ2-7, with D maybe TRBD2 (6 bases). Germline lookup yields CDR1 LGHNA and CDR2 YNFKEQ. Trimming removed 0 bases from V and 0 bases from J, with 18 bases in between. The length of the CDR3 is 18 residues. The CDR3 spells CASSQEEGTLVSSYEQYF. CDR3 nucleotides: TGTGCCAGCAGCCAAGAGGAGGGTACACTAGTAAGCTCCTACGAGCAGTACTTC.

CDR3 DNA sequence: TGTGCCAGCAGCAACCGGGACAGAAACTATGGCTACACCTTC. It encodes CASSNRDRNYGYTF. The chain couples TRBV11-2 to TRBJ1-2; 7 bases fit TRBD1. Germline V gives CDR1 SGHAT, CDR2 FQNNGV. There are 14 residues in the CDR3. The junction had 5 bases not matched to a gene; V was cut back by 5 bases and J by 2 bases.

This chain links TRBV5-6 with TRBJ2-7, with D maybe TRBD1 (6 bases). The CDR3 length is 14 residues. CDR1 is SGHDT and CDR2 is YYEEEE in the germline V gene. V shed 4 bases and J shed 3 bases, with 14 bases lying between them. DNA for the CDR3: TGTGCCAGCAGCCGATGGACAGAGAGCTACGAGCAGTACTTC. This encodes CASSRWTESYEQYF. Together with reference TRBV5-6 and TRBJ2-7, the CDR3 gives the full variable domain: DAGVTQSPTHLIKTRGQQVTLRCSPKSGHDTVSWYQQALGQGPQFIFQYYEEEERQRGNFPDRFSGHQFPNYSSELNVNALLLGDSALYLCASSRWTESYEQYFGPGTRLTVT.

The chain uses TRBV27 and TRBJ2-7, with D unclear. The CDR3 has 13 residues. Trimming left V 0 bases short and J 6 bases short, with 9 bases between. The germline gives CDR1 MNHEY, CDR2 SMNVEV (reference sequence). CDR3 coding DNA: TGTGCCAGCAGTTTATCCGCACCCACCGAGCAGTACTTC. Residues: CASSLSAPTEQYF.

V is TRBV6-5 and J is TRBJ1-5; 7 bases are a match to TRBD1. This CDR3 region has 15 residues. The germline gives CDR1 MNHEY, CDR2 SVGAGI. Losses at the gene ends were 5 bases for V and 8 bases for J; bases not matched to a gene: 12. CDR3 loop: CASSRQGLVQEPQHF. In DNA form, the CDR3 reads TGTGCCAGCAGTAGACAGGGCTTAGTTCAAGAGCCCCAGCATTTT.

The chain has TRBV27 and TRBJ2-5; D possibly matches TRBD1 or TRBD2 (6 bases each). V shed 8 bases and J shed 4 bases, with 17 bases lying between them. Germline CDR1 and CDR2: MNHEY and SMNVEV (reference sequence). The CDR3 sequence is 14 residues long. This CDR3 reads CASSWDGGSETQYF. DNA for the CDR3: TGTGCCAGCTCTTGGGACGGGGGCTCAGAGACCCAGTACTTC.

This chain links TRBV7-8 with TRBJ1-4, with D unresolved. V lost 6 bases to trimming and J lost 0 bases, with 11 bases between them. Germline values: CDR1 SGHVS, CDR2 FQNEAQ. CDR3 length: 15 amino acids. The CDR3 loop reads CASRQQPATNEKLFF. Here the CDR3 DNA reads TGTGCCAGCAGGCAACAACCTGCAACTAATGAAAAACTGTTTTTT.

The chain carries TRBV19 and TRBJ1-1, with D hard to call. This CDR3 spans 16 amino acids. The germline V gene has CDR1 LNHDA and CDR2 SQIVND (reference sequence). V lost 8 bases, J lost 4 bases, and 23 bases lay in between. In nucleotides, the CDR3 is TGTGCCAGTTTTATGTCTCGGTCCGCCGGCAGCACTGAAGCTTTCTTT. It translates to CASFMSRSAGSTEAFF.

The chain joins TRBV6-5 to TRBJ2-7; 8 bases agree with TRBD2. The germline V gene has CDR1 MNHEY and CDR2 SVGAGI. The ends lost 2 bases at V and 4 bases at J; junction bases unmatched: 4. The CDR3 has 14 residues. This CDR3 reads CASSYGREAYEQYF. DNA of the CDR3: TGTGCCAGCAGTTACGGGCGGGAGGCTTACGAGCAGTACTTC.

A word on this clone: The sample carries other DNA sequences with the same CDR3. The chain combines TRBV7-3 with TRBJ2-5; a possible D gene is TRBD1 (6 bases). V lost 5 bases to trimming and J lost 5 bases, with 12 bases between them. This CDR3 has 13 residues. Germline V CDR1 and CDR2: SGHTA, FQGTGA. CDR3 sequence reads: CASSQGGWETQYF. The CDR3 coding sequence is TGTGCCAGCAGCCAAGGGGGTTGGGAGACCCAGTACTTC.

The rearrangement uses TRBV6-6 and TRBJ2-3; 7 bases are a match to TRBD2. After removal of 6 bases from V and 5 bases from J, the junction contained 11 bases not matched to a gene. CDR3 size: 15 residues. CDR1 is MNHNY and CDR2 is SVGAGI in the germline V gene (reference sequence). The CDR3 DNA is TGTGCCAGCAGCCCAGGACGGGGGGAGGGAGATACGCAGTATTTT. Translation: CASSPGRGEGDTQYF.

The chain is built from TRBV27 and TRBJ2-2; D is ambiguous. V dropped 5 bases and J dropped 1 base, with 8 bases sitting between them. Germline V gene data show CDR1 as MNHEY and CDR2 as SMNVEV (reference sequence). The CDR3 runs to 14 residues. This CDR3 reads CASSPLKNTGELFF. The CDR3 region has the DNA TGTGCCAGCAGTCCTCTCAAGAACACCGGGGAGCTGTTTTTT.

The genes are TRBV11-1 and TRBJ2-7, with 14 bases identical to TRBD2. The trim removed 6 bases at V and 6 bases at J, leaving 13 bases unmatched. The CDR3 spans 17 residues. Germline V CDR1 and CDR2: SGHAT, FQDESV (reference sequence). CDR3 sequence reads: CASRTRTSGRLHGEQYF. CDR3 DNA sequence: TGTGCCAGCAGGACCAGGACTAGCGGGAGGCTCCATGGCGAGCAGTACTTC.

The chain employs TRBV7-8 and TRBJ2-2; tentatively, D is TRBD1 or TRBD2 (5 bases each). CDR1 and CDR2 (germline): SGHVS, FQNEAQ. V was clipped by 4 bases and J by 2 bases, with 11 bases between them. The CDR3 runs 15 residues. CDR3 nucleotide sequence: TGTGCCAGCAGCTCCCGGGACGGAAACACCGGGGAGCTGTTTTTT. The encoded protein is CASSSRDGNTGELFF. Combining the CDR3 with reference TRBV7-8 and TRBJ2-2 gives the whole variable domain GAGVSQSPRYKVAKRGQDVALRCDPISGHVSLFWYQQALGQGPEFLTYFQNEAQLDKSGLPSDRFFAERPEGSVSTLKIQRTQQEDSAVYLCASSSRDGNTGELFFGEGSRLTVL.

This clone was picked up one time. V usage is TRBV9 and J usage is TRBJ2-5, with D perhaps assigned TRBD1 or TRBD2 (5 bases each). The length of the CDR3 is 17 residues. The V and J ends lost 3 bases and 8 bases respectively, with 26 bases between them. Germline V gene data show CDR1 as SGDLS and CDR2 as YYNGEE. The CDR3 region is CASSAAGTGTDVGTQYF. The CDR3 DNA follows: TGTGCCAGCAGCGCAGCTGGTACCGGGACGGATGTTGGTACCCAGTACTTC.

This clone was recorded once. Within the sample, other DNA sequences also encode this same CDR3. The chain carries TRBV9 and TRBJ2-7; TRBD1 matches 7 bases. Per the germline V gene, CDR1 is SGDLS and CDR2 is YYNGEE. J gave up 0 bases and V 4 bases, and 4 bases lay outside the gene matches. CDR3 length equals 14 residues. Here the CDR3 DNA reads TGTGCCAGCAGCCCCGGGACAGTCTCCTACGAGCAGTACTTC. Encoded protein: CASSPGTVSYEQYF.

This chain connects TRBV28 to TRBJ1-5; D remains ambiguous. Deletions cut 3 bases from V and 7 bases from J, with 13 bases between. Germline V gene data show CDR1 as MDHEN and CDR2 as SYDVKM. The CDR3 consists of 14 residues. CDR3 residues: CASSFPGPSQPQHF. CDR3 bases: TGTGCCAGCAGTTTTCCGGGCCCGTCGCAGCCCCAGCATTTT.

The gene calls are TRBV10-3 and TRBJ1-1; a possible D gene is TRBD1 (5 bases). Germline V gene data show CDR1 as ENHRY and CDR2 as SYGVKD. V lost 0 bases, J lost 1 base, and 9 bases lay in between. This CDR3 is built from 15 residues. DNA of the CDR3: TGTGCCATCAGTGAGTCGTTTACAGGGAACACTGAAGCTTTCTTT. It translates to CAISESFTGNTEAFF.

This clone was counted between two and nine times. Other DNA sequences within the sample encode an identical CDR3. This rearrangement joins TRBV27 to TRBJ1-5; 8 positions agree with TRBD1. V gave up 2 bases and J gave up 6 bases; unmatched junction bases: 3. Germline V CDR1 and CDR2: MNHEY, SMNVEV (reference sequence). The CDR3 runs 14 residues. CDR3 nucleotides: TGTGCCAGCAGTTTAGGACAGGGAGTTCAGCCCCAGCATTTT. Translated, it gives CASSLGQGVQPQHF.